The clone carrying this TCR beta chain has ten or more counts. Its antigen is not identified. Template switching added a universal primer site, and cDNA bore unique molecular identifiers. In TCRdb, the 5' RACE reads were re-called with MiXCR into one record per CDR3 protein. The sample yields hundreds of thousands of distinct CDR3 sequences, 5.5% to 7% seen once. This sample was included in a study of identical twins. Germline V CDR1 and CDR2: MDHEN, SYDVKM. J lost 2 bases, V lost 6 bases, and 3 bases had no gene match. The CDR3 runs to 16 residues. Notes on the study in general: Abundant beta clonotypes from cord blood had fewer insertions, unlike memory repertoires, which showed none. Out-of-frame TCR alpha sharing in monozygotic twins exceeded recombination model predictions.

This sample also belongs to another study, concerning yellow fever vaccine responses in identical twins.

The source is a woman aged 18 to 35 in good health. Sequencing was done on a sample of memory (CD45RO+) T cells sorted from blood. This chain connects TRBV28 to TRBJ2-1, with 14 bases fitting TRBD2. Here the CDR3 reads CASRPTSGRAYNEQFF. The CDR3 DNA reads TGTGCCAGCAGACCGACTAGCGGGAGGGCCTACAATGAGCAGTTCTTC.